This entry is about one TCR beta chain. This sample is drawn from a study of CD8+ T cells in alopecia areata. Study context: At a dose of 5 to 10 mg twice daily, oral tofacitinib was given to treated patients. A 6-month off-drug phase came after tofacitinib, which had lasted 6 to 18 months. Percentage of affected scalp area was the basis on which treated patients' severity was scored.

Germline loops: CDR1 SGHVS, CDR2 FQNEAQ. This CDR3 region has 13 residues. The ends were cut back, 3 bases at V and 9 bases at J, with 12 bases in the middle. The sequencing template was cDNA reverse transcribed from extracted RNA. Assay: immunoSEQ multiplex PCR; the TCRdb copy retains only in-frame clones and omits some. This table holds some 170,000 clones, roughly 63% found once. Treatment reported: oral pan-JAK inhibitor, 5-10 mg twice daily. This receptor was obtained from a human donor with alopecia areata. The starting material was CD4+ T cells sorted from blood, obtained between weeks 55 and 65, from a patient treated with tofacitinib. This sequence joins TRBV7-8 and TRBJ2-1; D is tentatively TRBD1 or TRBD2 (5 bases each). CDR3: CASSFGDRVEQFF. The CDR3 DNA reads TGTGCCAGCAGCTTCGGGGACCGAGTTGAGCAGTTCTTC.